This T cell receptor beta chain was found in a study of T cell responses to AZD1222 COVID-19 vaccine. The repertoire was sequenced with immunoSEQ multiplex PCR; TCRdb's copy has only in-frame clones and lacks some. The table records more than 150,000 clones, about 90% of them present only once. Broader study findings: Clonal diversity may have been underestimated, and the donors were mostly white British, with more females than males.

About this clone: Its target is not known.

The CDR3 has 15 residues. Germline V gene sequence: CDR1 LGHDT, CDR2 YNNKEL (reference sequence). The V gene lost 3 bases and the J gene lost 4 bases, with 15 bases spanning the gap. The source of this sequence is an adult in good health. The material sequenced was peripheral blood, taken on day 0 of AZD1222 vaccination. The chain has TRBV3-1 (or the pseudogene TRBV3-2) and TRBJ2-5; D remains ambiguous. The CDR3 protein is CASSQGRPTRETQYF. The CDR3 DNA sequence: TGTGCCAGCAGCCAGGGCAGACCGACCCGAGAGACCCAGTACTTC.